This T cell receptor beta chain comes out of a study of T cells expressing NK-cell markers. General study findings and limits: It was still unclear whether expanded NKG2C+ T cell clones were HCMV specific. Researchers report these clonotypes also headed the CD3+CD56-NKG2C+ fraction in a handful of donors.

Germline V lookup: CDR1 SGHRS, CDR2 YFSETQ. CDR3 length: 15 amino acids. On this clonotype itself: Its antigen is as yet unknown.

Template switching by 5'RACE with UMIs generated the TCR beta cDNA. TCRdb re-called the 5' RACE reads, yielding one record per CDR3 amino acid sequence without DNA. The listing records about 300,000 distinct CDR3 sequences. This receptor was obtained from a woman between 18 and 70 years old in good health. The J gene is TRBJ2-1, the V gene TRBV5-1; TCRdb picks TRBD2, but there is no DNA to check that call. The sample consisted of blood T cells: a sorted CD56 or NKG2C T cell subset, CD4+ or CD8+ T cells, or bulk PBMC T cells (not recorded which). This chain's CDR3 is CASSKLAGGLDEQFF. Full variable domain (remainder filled in from reference TRBV5-1 and TRBJ2-1): KAGVTQTPRYLIKTRGQQVTLSCSPISGHRSVSWYQQTPGQGLQFLFEYFSETQRNKGNFPGRFSGRQFSNSRSEMNVSTLELGDSALYLCASSKLAGGLDEQFFGPGTRLTVL.